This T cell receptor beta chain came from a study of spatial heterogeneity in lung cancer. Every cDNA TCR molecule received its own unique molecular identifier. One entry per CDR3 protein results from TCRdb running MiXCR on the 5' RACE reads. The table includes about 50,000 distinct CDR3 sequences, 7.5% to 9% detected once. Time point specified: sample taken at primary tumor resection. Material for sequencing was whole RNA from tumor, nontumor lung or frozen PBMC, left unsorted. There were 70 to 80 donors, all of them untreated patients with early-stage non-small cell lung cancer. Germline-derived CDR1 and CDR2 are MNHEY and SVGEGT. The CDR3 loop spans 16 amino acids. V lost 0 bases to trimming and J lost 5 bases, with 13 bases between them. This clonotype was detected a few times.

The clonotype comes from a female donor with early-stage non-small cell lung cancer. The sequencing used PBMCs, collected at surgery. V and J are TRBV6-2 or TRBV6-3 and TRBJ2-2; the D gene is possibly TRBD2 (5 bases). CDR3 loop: CASSYSISGWTGELFF. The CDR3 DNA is TGTGCCAGCAGTTACTCGATTTCGGGGTGGACCGGGGAGCTGTTTTTT.